This TCR beta chain was captured by sequencing in a study of glioma-infiltrating T cells after dendritic cell vaccination. Study as a whole: Autologous tumor lysate-pulsed dendritic cell vaccination was given between the early 2000s and the early 2010s. Study-level results: TCR clonality showed no direct relationship with survival.

Time point reported: after dendritic cell vaccination, including at tumor progression/relapse. Only patients with spare fresh-frozen tumor and over two years of follow-up were included. None of the glioblastoma patients had an isocitrate dehydrogenase mutation. Generated by immunoSEQ multiplex PCR, the TCRdb table keeps only in-frame clones and is missing some. The data show roughly 100,000 clones, around 89% seen once. CDR3 length: 16 amino acids. CDR1 GTSNPN and CDR2 SVGIG come from the germline V gene (reference sequence). Trimming took off 4 bases at V and 6 bases at J, with 22 bases between the two ends. Details on this clone: Its antigen is unknown.

The sequencing here drew on blood, taken after dendritic cell vaccination. The V call is TRBV30, the J call TRBJ1-5; no clear D gene. This receptor was obtained from a human donor with glioblastoma. This CDR3 reads CAWTEHGLPAGQPQHF. The DNA of the CDR3 is TGTGCCTGGACAGAGCATGGGCTCCCGGCCGGTCAGCCCCAGCATTTT.